Listed here are 9 T cell receptor beta chains from one sample, sequenced in a study of response to subunit inactivated influenza vaccine. In TCRdb, the RT-PCR reads were re-called with MiXCR into one record per CDR3 protein. The sample carries around 520,000 distinct CDR3 sequences, roughly 12% recorded once. Material: PBMCs from blood, obtained on the day of vaccination. The receptors here all came from a man aged 45-65 years who received an inactivated influenza vaccine.

The V gene is TRBV20-1, the J gene TRBJ2-3, with 8 bases matching TRBD2. The trim removed 5 bases at V and 4 bases at J, leaving 11 bases unmatched. The CDR3 contains 15 residues. The V gene's germline CDR1 is DFQATT and CDR2 SNEGSKA (reference sequence). CDR3 sequence reads: CSALGFSGSPDTQYF. The CDR3 DNA follows: TGCAGTGCTCTCGGGTTCAGCGGGAGTCCAGATACGCAGTATTTT.

V usage is TRBV5-1 and J usage is TRBJ2-7; D tentatively reads TRBD1 or TRBD2 (5 bases each). The CDR3 is made up of 13 amino acids. Germline V CDR1 and CDR2: SGHRS, YFSETQ. V dropped 5 bases and J dropped 9 bases, with 18 bases sitting between them. This CDR3 is CASRRDGVYGQYF. The CDR3 nucleotides read TGCGCCAGCAGGAGGGACGGCGTTTATGGGCAGTACTTC.

This chain connects TRBV7-2 to TRBJ1-1; D remains ambiguous. V was trimmed by 3 bases and J by 4 bases, leaving 12 bases between them. Germline CDR1 SGHTA, CDR2 FQGNSA. The CDR3 has 14 amino acids. The CDR3 loop reads CASSFGSLGTEAFF. CDR3 sequence (DNA): TGTGCCAGCAGCTTTGGCAGTTTGGGCACTGAAGCTTTCTTT.

This chain joins TRBV4-3 and TRBJ2-3, with 13 bases matching TRBD2. The CDR3 has 18 residues. Per the germline V gene, CDR1 is LGHNA and CDR2 is YSLEER. The V and J ends lost 0 bases and 4 bases, in that order; junction bases with no gene match: 7. This CDR3 reads CASSQEGNGLAGADTQYF. The CDR3 DNA sequence: TGCGCCAGCAGCCAAGAGGGTAATGGACTAGCGGGAGCAGATACGCAGTATTTT.

This chain joins TRBV7-2 and TRBJ2-5; 7 bases are a match to TRBD2. CDR1 is SGHTA, CDR2 FQGNSA, per germline. The J segment lost 2 bases and the V segment lost 4 bases, leaving 7 bases of the junction unmatched. The CDR3 length is 15 residues. The CDR3, as DNA: TGTGCCAGCAGCTCCTGGGGAGCGGGACAAGAGACCCAGTACTTC. Amino acid sequence: CASSSWGAGQETQYF.

This chain connects TRBV7-9 to TRBJ2-5; D uncertain. Trimming removed 3 bases at V and 3 bases at J, with 11 bases between. In germline, CDR1 is SEHNR, CDR2 FQNEAQ (reference sequence). The CDR3 totals 14 residues. The chain's CDR3 is CASSFNRREETQYF. The DNA for the CDR3 is TGTGCCAGCAGCTTTAACAGACGAGAAGAGACCCAGTACTTC.

This clonotype was detected a few times. The chain joins TRBV7-2 to TRBJ2-6, with TRBD2 as a possible D gene (5 bases). V gave up 3 bases and J gave up 4 bases, with 16 bases separating them. Looked up from germline, CDR1 is SGHTA and CDR2 is FQGNSA. This CDR3 comprises 17 residues. Written as DNA, the CDR3 is TGTGCCAGCAGCTTGGGGTCGGGGTCAGGAGGGGCCAACGTCCTGACTTTC. Translated, it gives CASSLGSGSGGANVLTF.

This chain joins TRBV2 and TRBJ2-2; D possibly corresponds to TRBD2 (5 bases). The CDR3 has 17 amino acids. The germline V gene has CDR1 SNHLY and CDR2 FYNNEI. V was pared by 0 bases and J by 4 bases, with 15 bases between. The CDR3 loop is CASSEAPRQAGTGELFF. In DNA, the CDR3 is TGTGCCAGCAGTGAAGCCCCGCGGCAGGCGGGCACCGGGGAGCTGTTTTTT.

This clonotype showed up just a few times. The chain has TRBV28 and TRBJ2-5; 9 nucleotides match TRBD2. J lost 5 bases, V lost 3 bases, and 10 bases had no gene match. CDR1 is MDHEN and CDR2 is SYDVKM in the germline V gene. The CDR3 has 16 residues. CDR3 sequence: CASSFPAGGFRETQYF. CDR3 nucleotide sequence: TGTGCCAGCAGTTTTCCAGCGGGAGGTTTCCGGGAGACCCAGTACTTC.